This T cell receptor (beta chain) was identified during a study of blood T cell repertoires in COVID-19 (dated by TCRdb to between 2020 and 2021). Turning to the overall study: Samples covering the acute and convalescent phases of COVID-19 were provided by collaborators in the United States, Italy and Spain. A freely available public database, intended as a resource for researchers studying the immune response to SARS-CoV-2, is where the repertoires were released. Subjects who had been exposed to COVID-19, were actively infected with it, or had recovered from it provided the deeply sampled blood TCRbeta repertoires that made up the dataset. The prospective study material was composed of cDNA or gDNA derived from T cells, B-cell-depleted T cells, or PBMCs. A de-identified subject ID, COVID-19 status, age in years and sex were almost always included in the sample metadata. Samples came from the ongoing ImmuneRACE study (first 160 participants) plus 1,254 subjects from 6 global collaborators. Where HLA class I and class II types were available, the types were taken from metadata supplied by the sample provider, not from assay-based typing. Results and caveats for the whole study, not just this receptor: How much clinical and demographic metadata was included differed by source and by participant, and the metadata was provided uncurated.

One collaborating source in Seattle enrolled patients during active infection and followed them longitudinally through the course of disease. The collaborating institutions used their own protocols to collect whole blood in K2EDTA tubes. Collaborator samples were shipped for TCRbeta analysis as frozen whole blood, isolated PBMCs, or DNA extracted from either sample type. TCRbeta CDR3 regions were amplified from genomic DNA by means of the immunoSEQ Assay, a bias-controlled multiplex PCR. Processing in the source paper ran as follows. The number of nucleated cells in each sample was estimated by amplification of reference gene primers within the assay. To quantify the absolute abundance of each unique TCRbeta CDR3 rearrangement, sequence reads were collapsed and filtered. For each sample, productive Simpson clonality was calculated as the square root of Simpson's diversity index across productive rearrangements. Imported from immuneACCESS, the table was reduced by TCRdb to in-frame sequences with V and J called. These copies leave out some clones; in studies compared against another copy, an unresolved V gene accounts for under half, and the cause of the remainder is not known. The V and J calls and clone size were taken over from that table, and D and trimming were inferred from the DNA. This sample comprises approximately 270,000 clones, over 75% of them detected only once. In total, the top ten clones hold approximately 0.94% of the sample.

From the cysteine up to the phenylalanine, the CDR3 has a length of 12 residues. Only the CDR3 portion is preserved as DNA: 36 bases, with reading frame beginning at the first base. Per the germline V gene, MNHEY is the CDR1 and SVGAGI is the CDR2. V ends up 5 bases short and J 9 bases short, with an unmatched junction base count of 5. With regard to this clone: Its antigen is still unknown. Base qualities are not provided; no much larger clone lies one nucleotide away.

Sequenced material: peripheral blood. The sequence is built from TRBV6-5 and TRBJ2-7; 9 middle bases align to TRBD1. The source is a human donor with COVID-19, enrolled during active disease. The donor label of this sample is uncertain. The CDR3 protein is CASSLQGAGQYF. The DNA is TGTGCCAGCAGTCTACAGGGGGCAGGGCAGTACTTC.